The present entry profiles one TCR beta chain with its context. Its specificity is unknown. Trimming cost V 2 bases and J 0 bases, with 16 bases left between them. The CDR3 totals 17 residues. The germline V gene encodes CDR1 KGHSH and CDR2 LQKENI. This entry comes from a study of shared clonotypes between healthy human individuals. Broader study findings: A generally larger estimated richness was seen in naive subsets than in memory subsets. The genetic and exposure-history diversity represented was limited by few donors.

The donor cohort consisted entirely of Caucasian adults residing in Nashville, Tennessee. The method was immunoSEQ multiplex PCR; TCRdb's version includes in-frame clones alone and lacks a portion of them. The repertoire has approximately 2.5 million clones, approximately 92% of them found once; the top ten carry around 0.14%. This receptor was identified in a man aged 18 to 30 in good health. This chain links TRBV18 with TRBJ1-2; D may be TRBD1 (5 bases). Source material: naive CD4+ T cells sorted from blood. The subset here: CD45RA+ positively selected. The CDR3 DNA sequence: TGTGCCAGCTCACCAGCCGGGACCGCACCCGCTAACTATGGCTACACCTTC. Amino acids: CASSPAGTAPANYGYTF.